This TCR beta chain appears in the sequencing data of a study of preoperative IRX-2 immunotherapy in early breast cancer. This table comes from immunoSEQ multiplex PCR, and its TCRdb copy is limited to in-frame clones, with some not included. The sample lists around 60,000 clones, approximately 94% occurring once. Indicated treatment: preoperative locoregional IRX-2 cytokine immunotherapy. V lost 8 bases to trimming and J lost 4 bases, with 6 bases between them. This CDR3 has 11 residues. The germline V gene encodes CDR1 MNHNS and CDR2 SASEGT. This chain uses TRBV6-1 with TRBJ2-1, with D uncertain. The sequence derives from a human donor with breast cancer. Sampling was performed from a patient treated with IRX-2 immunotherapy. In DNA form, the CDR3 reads TGTGCCAGCCTTGAATACAATGAGCAGTTCTTC. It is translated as CASLEYNEQFF.